These T cell receptor beta chains were read from a single sample in a study of graft-versus-host responses after intestinal transplantation. Their antigen targets remain unknown. TCRdb keeps only in-frame clones here, not all; method: immunoSEQ multiplex PCR. The sample lists about 26,000 clones, 82% occurring once. The sample here was unstimulated CD4+ T cells sorted from spleen or lymph node cells, taken before intestinal transplant. Receptors were obtained from a human donor who received an intestinal transplant. CDR3s include the opening cysteine and the closing phenylalanine or tryptophan. The D gene is left open where the match is weak.

v_gene,j_gene,d_gene,CDR3nt,CDR3aa
TRBV5-1,TRBJ2-3,TRBD2,TGCGCCAGCAGCGGACTAGCCACAGATACGCAGTATTTT,CASSGLATDTQYF
TRBV5-1,TRBJ2-3,.,TGCGCCAGCAGCTTGGTAGGGGGGCAGGCAGATACGCAGTATTTT,CASSLVGGQADTQYF
TRBV11-2,TRBJ2-5,.,TGTGCCAGCAGCCCCCGTGGTTTAGAGACCCAGTACTTC,CASSPRGLETQYF
TRBV7-9,TRBJ1-2,TRBD1,TGTGCCAGCAGCCGCGGACAGGCCAACTATGGCTACACCTTC,CASSRGQANYGYTF
TRBV30,TRBJ1-1,.,TGTGCCTGGAGTGAAGGGTTGGCAATTTCAGCTTTCTTT,CAWSEGLAISAFF
TRBV18,TRBJ2-1,.,TGTGCCAGCTCACGCGGACTCAGCTCCTACAATGAGCAGTTCTTC,CASSRGLSSYNEQFF
TRBV28,TRBJ2-7,TRBD2,TGTGCCAGCAGTTTCCGGAGAGCTAGCGGCTACGAGCAGTACTTC,CASSFRRASGYEQYF
TRBV5-4,TRBJ2-3,.,TGTGCCAGCAGCTTTAAGCGGACAAGCACAGATACGCAGTATTTT,CASSFKRTSTDTQYF
TRBV5-1,TRBJ2-5,TRBD2,TGCGCCAGCAGCTTGTATAGCGGGGGAGAGACCCAGTACTTC,CASSLYSGGETQYF
TRBV6-1,TRBJ2-2,.,TGTGCCAGCAGTGACCCCCCCGCAGACACCGGGGAGCTGTTTTTT,CASSDPPADTGELFF
TRBV5-4,TRBJ2-5,.,TGTGCCAGCAGCTTGGCCCGTCTACAAGAGACCCAGTACTTC,CASSLARLQETQYF